This T cell receptor (beta chain) was captured in a study of regulatory T cells in long-lasting Graves disease. Time point defined: persistent/refractory GD, antithyroid drugs over 5 years with positive TRAb. RNA extracted from PBMCs served as the sequencing template. Trimming left V 6 bases short and J 0 bases short, with 12 bases between. The CDR3 totals 15 residues. CDR1 and CDR2 from the germline V gene are MNHNS and SASEGT. Construction of TCR beta libraries relied on iRepertoire HTBI primers and on Arm-PCR targeting CDR3 regions. From the multiplex PCR reads, TCRdb called clonotypes with MiXCR, one entry per CDR3 protein. Of 400,000 or so distinct CDR3 sequences in the sample, around 20% are singletons; the top ten hold about 20%. This clonotype has a handful of counts.

The sequencing used peripheral blood mononuclear cells (PBMCs), collected when the disease was refractory, from a patient treated with antithyroid drugs. J is TRBJ1-3 and V is TRBV6-1; D is possibly TRBD1 (6 bases). The clonotype comes from a female donor with Graves disease. In nucleotides, the CDR3 is TGTGCCAGCAGACCGGACAGATCCTCTGGAAACACCATATATTTT. It yields the protein CASRPDRSSGNTIYF.